A selection of T cell receptor beta chains follows, all from one sample in a study of T cells after yellow fever vaccination. TCRdb passed the 5' RACE reads through MiXCR, listing each CDR3 protein once. The sample holds some 340,000 distinct CDR3 sequences, roughly a tenth seen once. The sequenced sample was CD4+ T cells sorted from PBMCs, obtained 45 days after the yellow fever booster vaccination. These receptor sequences come from a man younger than 30 who received the YFV17D yellow fever vaccine. Each CDR3 is given with its conserved first and last residue. A D gene is named only where the DNA matches it firmly. Size is stated for part of the rows, as once, few or many counts, or as a class when the clone is expanded.

clone size: many
J gene: TRBJ2-3
D gene: NA
V gene: TRBV24-1
CDR3 DNA: TGTGCCACCAGTGAGACCCAGGGACCAGATACGCAGTATTTT
CDR3 protein: CATSETQGPDTQYF

clone size: few
J gene: TRBJ2-5
D gene: NA
V gene: TRBV7-2
CDR3 DNA: TGTGCCAGCAGCTGGGCGGGTTTTCAAGAGACCCAGTACTTC
CDR3 protein: CASSWAGFQETQYF

clone size: many
J gene: TRBJ2-1
D gene: TRBD2
V gene: TRBV7-2
CDR3 DNA: TGTGCCAGCAGCTCGAGGACTAGTTCCAGTGAGCAGTTCTTC
CDR3 protein: CASSSRTSSSEQFF

clone size: NA
J gene: TRBJ2-4
D gene: NA
V gene: TRBV29-1
CDR3 DNA: TGCAGCGTCGCCCCGGGACAAGGAAAGACTCTAGCCAAAAACATTCAGTACTTC
CDR3 protein: CSVAPGQGKTLAKNIQYF

clone size: few
J gene: TRBJ2-2
D gene: TRBD1
V gene: TRBV5-1
CDR3 DNA: TGCGCCAGCAGCTTGGCCAGGGGGCGCGACGGGGAGCTGTTTTTT
CDR3 protein: CASSLARGRDGELFF

clone size: NA
J gene: TRBJ1-2
D gene: TRBD1
V gene: TRBV11-2
CDR3 DNA: TGTGCCAGCAGCCGAAACCCAGGGGGCGATGGCTACACCTTC
CDR3 protein: CASSRNPGGDGYTF

clone size: NA
J gene: TRBJ2-1
D gene: NA
V gene: TRBV5-1
CDR3 DNA: TGCGCCAGCAGCTTAATAACAGGCTCCTACAATGAGCAGTTCTTC
CDR3 protein: CASSLITGSYNEQFF

clone size: NA
J gene: TRBJ1-5
D gene: NA
V gene: TRBV12-3/TRBV12-4
CDR3 DNA: TGTGCCAGCAGTTTAGATCTAAGTCAGCCCCAGCATTTT
CDR3 protein: CASSLDLSQPQHF

clone size: many
J gene: TRBJ1-2
D gene: TRBD1
V gene: TRBV12-3/TRBV12-4
CDR3 DNA: TGTGCCAGCAGTCCCACAGGGGGCAATGGCTACACCTTC
CDR3 protein: CASSPTGGNGYTF

clone size: many
J gene: TRBJ2-3
D gene: NA
V gene: TRBV5-5
CDR3 DNA: TGTGCCAGCAGCTTGGGGGGGGTTTCAGATACGCAGTATTTT
CDR3 protein: CASSLGGVSDTQYF

clone size: NA
J gene: TRBJ1-2
D gene: NA
V gene: TRBV7-3
CDR3 DNA: TGTGCCAGCAGCCCCACCCCGCCGAGTGGCTACACCTTC
CDR3 protein: CASSPTPPSGYTF

clone size: NA
J gene: TRBJ2-4
D gene: NA
V gene: TRBV7-2
CDR3 DNA: TGTGCCAGCAGCGGACAGTTGAAAAACATTCAGTACTTC
CDR3 protein: CASSGQLKNIQYF

clone size: NA
J gene: TRBJ2-7
D gene: NA
V gene: TRBV18
CDR3 DNA: TGTGCCAGCTCACCACGGGACATTATTACCTACGAGCAGTACTTC
CDR3 protein: CASSPRDIITYEQYF

clone size: few
J gene: TRBJ1-1
D gene: NA
V gene: TRBV5-1
CDR3 DNA: TGCGCCAGCAACCCTAGGACCGGGACGGAAGATAAAGCTTTCTTT
CDR3 protein: CASNPRTGTEDKAFF

clone size: NA
J gene: TRBJ1-1
D gene: TRBD1
V gene: TRBV4-2
CDR3 DNA: TGTGCCAGCAGCCAAGGACAGGGGATCACTGAAGCTTTCTTT
CDR3 protein: CASSQGQGITEAFF

clone size: many
J gene: TRBJ2-7
D gene: TRBD1
V gene: TRBV20-1
CDR3 DNA: TGCAGTGCTAGACCACAGGGGTTGACCTACGAGCAGTACTTC
CDR3 protein: CSARPQGLTYEQYF

clone size: few
J gene: TRBJ1-1
D gene: NA
V gene: TRBV29-1
CDR3 DNA: TGCAGCGTTACTGTTGGGCAGTACACTGAAGCTTTCTTT
CDR3 protein: CSVTVGQYTEAFF

clone size: NA
J gene: TRBJ2-1
D gene: NA
V gene: TRBV7-3
CDR3 DNA: TGTGCCAGCAGCCCTGAGATCCGCAATGAGCAGTTCTTC
CDR3 protein: CASSPEIRNEQFF

clone size: many
J gene: TRBJ2-5
D gene: NA
V gene: TRBV18
CDR3 DNA: TGTGCCAGCTCACCAAGCGGGGAGACCCAGTACTTC
CDR3 protein: CASSPSGETQYF

clone size: few
J gene: TRBJ1-1
D gene: NA
V gene: TRBV19
CDR3 DNA: TGTGCCAGTAGCCCCGTAGGGACACTGAACACTGAAGCTTTCTTT
CDR3 protein: CASSPVGTLNTEAFF

clone size: NA
J gene: TRBJ2-3
D gene: NA
V gene: TRBV6-2/TRBV6-3
CDR3 DNA: TGTGCCAGCAGTTATAGGCCCTTCTTGTGGGATACGCAGTATTTT
CDR3 protein: CASSYRPFLWDTQYF

clone size: NA
J gene: TRBJ2-1
D gene: NA
V gene: TRBV7-2
CDR3 DNA: TGTGCCAGCAGCCACTCCTCGAATGAGCAGTTCTTC
CDR3 protein: CASSHSSNEQFF

clone size: many
J gene: TRBJ2-1
D gene: NA
V gene: TRBV5-1
CDR3 DNA: TGCGCCAGCCGATACGGAGGGCCGAGTGAGCAGTTCTTC
CDR3 protein: CASRYGGPSEQFF

clone size: few
J gene: TRBJ1-1
D gene: NA
V gene: TRBV6-1
CDR3 DNA: TGTGCCAGCAGTGCTATTGCAGGGACCAGGAACACTGAAGCTTTCTTT
CDR3 protein: CASSAIAGTRNTEAFF

clone size: many
J gene: TRBJ2-5
D gene: TRBD1
V gene: TRBV5-4
CDR3 DNA: TGTGCCAGCAGCTACGACAGGGACCAAGAGACCCAGTACTTC
CDR3 protein: CASSYDRDQETQYF

clone size: few
J gene: TRBJ2-6
D gene: NA
V gene: TRBV5-1
CDR3 DNA: TGCGCCAGCAGCCCTTACCCGTCTGGGGCCAACGTCCTGACTTTC
CDR3 protein: CASSPYPSGANVLTF

clone size: many
J gene: TRBJ1-3
D gene: NA
V gene: TRBV12-3/TRBV12-4
CDR3 DNA: TGTGCCAGCAGGCCGGGGCCGGCATCCTTCACCATATATTTT
CDR3 protein: CASRPGPASFTIYF

clone size: few
J gene: TRBJ1-2
D gene: NA
V gene: TRBV12-3/TRBV12-4
CDR3 DNA: TGTGCCAGCAGCGGCCGGGCGGGATTCGGCTACACCTTC
CDR3 protein: CASSGRAGFGYTF

clone size: NA
J gene: TRBJ1-4
D gene: TRBD1
V gene: TRBV7-9
CDR3 DNA: TGTGCCAGCGGAGCCGGGACAGGATTTGAAAAACTGTTTTTT
CDR3 protein: CASGAGTGFEKLFF

clone size: NA
J gene: TRBJ1-2
D gene: NA
V gene: TRBV7-9
CDR3 DNA: TGTGCCAGCAGACCTGACGTGGGGGGGTATGGCTACACCTTC
CDR3 protein: CASRPDVGGYGYTF